One TCR beta chain is described in this entry. Per the authors' pipeline: Quantification of nucleated cells was approximated via reference gene primer amplification. Sequencing used immunoSEQ multiplex PCR; TCRdb keeps in-frame clones, though not all of them. V and J calls and clone size are copied from that table; D and trimming were computed from the DNA. The sample records roughly 34,000 clones, more than 85% being singletons. The CDR3 extends over 15 amino acids. Trimming took 4 bases from V and 2 from J; bases not matched to a gene: 7. Germline CDR1 MGHRA, CDR2 YSYEKL. The data originate from a study of blood T cell repertoires in COVID-19. Study background: The samples span acute and convalescent COVID-19 from the United States, Italy and Spain. Sources were T cells, B-cell-depleted T cells, or PBMCs; the material itself was cDNA or gDNA.

The rearrangement uses TRBV4-1 and TRBJ1-1; 7 bases are a match to TRBD1. The sequence derives from a man aged 55-75 years with active or convalescent COVID-19. Sequencing used peripheral blood. For the CDR3, the DNA is TGCGCCAGCAGCCGGGACGACAGGGTAAACACTGAAGCTTTCTTT. Amino acid sequence: CASSRDDRVNTEAFF.